Listed below are T cell receptor beta chains from one sample, sequenced in a study of CD8 T cells in Susac syndrome. TCRdb re-derived calls from the immunoSEQ multiplex PCR reads in MiXCR, one entry per CDR3 protein. The sample holds 150,000 or so distinct CDR3 sequences; roughly 95% are singletons and the top ten take approximately 0.12%. Sequencing was carried out using CD4+ T cells from PBMCs. Receptor source: a human donor with Susac syndrome. The CDR3 runs from the conserved cysteine through the conserved F or W. A D gene is named only where the DNA matches it firmly. Only some rows state a clone size, as once, few, many or a class for expanded clones.

size	V	D	J	DNA	CDR3
.	TRBV7-9	.	TRBJ2-5	TGTGCCAGCAGCTTAGTGGGCCGACAAGAGACCCAGTACTTC	CASSLVGRQETQYF
.	TRBV30	.	TRBJ2-5	TGTGCCTGGAGTGAAAGCGTCACCCAGTACTTC	CAWSESVTQYF
.	TRBV5-6	TRBD2	TRBJ2-5	TGTGCCAGCAGCTTGGTGAGCGGGGGGGTGCTAGAGACCCAGTACTTC	CASSLVSGGVLETQYF
.	TRBV28	.	TRBJ2-7	TGTGCCAGCAGTTTGGGGGCTAGCGCTAACTACGAGCAGTACTTC	CASSLGASANYEQYF
once	TRBV5-1	TRBD2	TRBJ2-7	TGCGCCAGCGGGGCGGGAGTGAACTACGAGCAGTACTTC	CASGAGVNYEQYF
.	TRBV20-1	.	TRBJ1-2	TGCAGTGCTCTCCCCAGCACCAGCCTTAACTATGGCTACACCTTC	CSALPSTSLNYGYTF
.	TRBV30	TRBD2	TRBJ2-7	TGTGCCTGGAGTTCAACGGGACTAGCGGGAGTGGTGTACTTC	CAWSSTGLAGVVYF
once	TRBV29-1	TRBD1	TRBJ2-7	TGCAGCGTTGGATCGACAGGGATCAACGCCTACGAGCAGTACTTC	CSVGSTGINAYEQYF
.	TRBV10-3	.	TRBJ2-1	TGTGCCATCAGTCAGACAGAGAGTGAGCAGTTCTTC	CAISQTESEQFF
.	TRBV2	.	TRBJ2-4	TGTGCCGGCGTAGGGGCCGGCGGGGACATTCAGTACTTC	CAGVGAGGDIQYF
.	TRBV12-3/TRBV12-4	TRBD2	TRBJ2-7	TGTGCCAGCAGTTCCGGTACCGGGACTAGTTTCTACTTC	CASSSGTGTSFYF
once	TRBV7-8	TRBD2	TRBJ2-3	TGTGCCAGCAGCTTGCTGGGACTAGCGGCTAGCACAGATACGCAGTATTTT	CASSLLGLAASTDTQYF
.	TRBV5-4	.	TRBJ1-1	TGTGCCAGCAGCGAACAGCCGAACACTGAAGCTTTCTTT	CASSEQPNTEAFF